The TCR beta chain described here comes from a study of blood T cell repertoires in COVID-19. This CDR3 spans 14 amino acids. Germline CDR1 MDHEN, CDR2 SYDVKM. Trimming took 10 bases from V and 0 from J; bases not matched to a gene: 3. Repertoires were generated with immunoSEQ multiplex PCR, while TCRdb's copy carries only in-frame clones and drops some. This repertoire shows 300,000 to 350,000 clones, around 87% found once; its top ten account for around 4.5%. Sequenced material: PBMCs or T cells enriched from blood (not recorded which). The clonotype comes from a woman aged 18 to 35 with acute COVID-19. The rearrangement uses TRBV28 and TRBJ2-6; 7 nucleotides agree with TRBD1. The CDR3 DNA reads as TGTGCCATCCCAGGGGGCTCTGGGGCCAACGTCCTGACTTTC. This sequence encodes CAIPGGSGANVLTF.